This T cell receptor (beta chain) was identified in a study of T cells after posttransplantation cyclophosphamide. The study, taken as a whole, reports: Tissue-infiltrating T cells from skin or gut overlapped little with blood T cells.

Treatment was busulfan-fludarabine conditioning, a marrow graft, and cyclophosphamide on days +3 and +4. This clone was counted ten times or more. Its matching antigen is unknown. Measured with immunoSEQ multiplex PCR; TCRdb has only the in-frame clones, and not every one. The sample was found to contain some 16,000 clones, and every one recurs. Germline lookup yields CDR1 LGHNA and CDR2 YNFKEQ. The CDR3 runs to 13 residues. Trimming cost V 8 bases and J 4 bases; bases outside gene matches: 2. The material was PBMCs, obtained after allogeneic stem cell transplant with posttransplant cyclophosphamide. J is TRBJ1-4 and V is TRBV4-2; TRBD1 aligns across 9 bases. The source is a female patient in her 30s who received an allogeneic stem cell transplant from a related donor, was CMV-positive, and had no GVHD. Some T cells could come from the graft donor. CDR3 DNA: TGTGCCAGCGGGGACAGGGATAATGAAAAACTGTTTTTT. It yields the protein CASGDRDNEKLFF.